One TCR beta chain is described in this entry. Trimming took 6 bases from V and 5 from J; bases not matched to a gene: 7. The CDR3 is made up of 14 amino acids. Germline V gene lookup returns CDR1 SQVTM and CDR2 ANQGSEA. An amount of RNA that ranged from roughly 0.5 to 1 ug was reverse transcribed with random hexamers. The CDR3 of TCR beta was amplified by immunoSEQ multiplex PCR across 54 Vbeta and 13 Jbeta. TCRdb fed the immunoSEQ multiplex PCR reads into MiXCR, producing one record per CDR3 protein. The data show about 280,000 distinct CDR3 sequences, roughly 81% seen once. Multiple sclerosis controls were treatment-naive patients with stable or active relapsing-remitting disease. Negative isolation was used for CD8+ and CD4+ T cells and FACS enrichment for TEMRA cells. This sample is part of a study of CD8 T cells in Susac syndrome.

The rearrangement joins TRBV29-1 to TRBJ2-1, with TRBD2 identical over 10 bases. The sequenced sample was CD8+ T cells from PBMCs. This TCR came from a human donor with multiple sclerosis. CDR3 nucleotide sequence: TGCAGCGTGTTCCCGGGACTAGCGCACAATGAGCAGTTCTTC. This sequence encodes CSVFPGLAHNEQFF.